This entry concerns a single T cell receptor beta chain. The target antigen is unknown. This entry belongs to a study of cytomegalovirus exposure and HLA in healthy donors. Study outcomes and limitations: Later, an analysis found that common viral pathogens appeared to be linked with several of the most significant clusters.

PCR was performed using 60 Vbeta and 13 Jbeta primers. Methods used by the authors: Unique TCR beta chains numbered roughly 83 million in a later analysis, with roughly 10 million shared. Clones were sequenced by immunoSEQ multiplex PCR, and TCRdb holds only the in-frame ones, with some missing. For V, J and clone size, that table is used; D and trimming come from the DNA. Here the sample table reports around 100,000 clones. CDR3 size: 11 residues. The germline V and J ends were trimmed by 7 bases and 7 bases, with 10 bases remaining between them. The germline V gene has CDR1 SNHLY and CDR2 FYNNEI. Material: PBMCs. This chain uses TRBV2 with TRBJ2-5; D unresolved. The TCR sequence derives from a man aged 45 to 65 in good health and CMV-seronegative. CDR3 loop: CASMVRGTQYF. CDR3 DNA sequence: TGTGCCAGCATGGTACGAGGGACCCAGTACTTC.